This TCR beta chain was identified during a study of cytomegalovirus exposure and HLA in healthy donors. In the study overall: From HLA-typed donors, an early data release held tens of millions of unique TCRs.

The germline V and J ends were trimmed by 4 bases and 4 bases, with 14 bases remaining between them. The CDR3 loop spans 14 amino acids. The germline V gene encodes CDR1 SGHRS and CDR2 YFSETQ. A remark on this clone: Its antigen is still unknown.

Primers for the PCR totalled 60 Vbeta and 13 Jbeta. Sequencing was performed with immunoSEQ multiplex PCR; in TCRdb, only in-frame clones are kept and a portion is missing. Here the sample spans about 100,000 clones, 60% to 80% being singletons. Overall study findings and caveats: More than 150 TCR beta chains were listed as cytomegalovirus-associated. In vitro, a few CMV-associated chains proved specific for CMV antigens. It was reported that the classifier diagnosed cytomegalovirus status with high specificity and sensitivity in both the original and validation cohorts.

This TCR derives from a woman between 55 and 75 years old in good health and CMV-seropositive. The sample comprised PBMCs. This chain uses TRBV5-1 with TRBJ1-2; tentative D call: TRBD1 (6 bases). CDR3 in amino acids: CASSGDRLSYGYTF. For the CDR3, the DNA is TGCGCCAGCAGCGGTGACAGGCTCTCCTATGGCTACACCTTC.